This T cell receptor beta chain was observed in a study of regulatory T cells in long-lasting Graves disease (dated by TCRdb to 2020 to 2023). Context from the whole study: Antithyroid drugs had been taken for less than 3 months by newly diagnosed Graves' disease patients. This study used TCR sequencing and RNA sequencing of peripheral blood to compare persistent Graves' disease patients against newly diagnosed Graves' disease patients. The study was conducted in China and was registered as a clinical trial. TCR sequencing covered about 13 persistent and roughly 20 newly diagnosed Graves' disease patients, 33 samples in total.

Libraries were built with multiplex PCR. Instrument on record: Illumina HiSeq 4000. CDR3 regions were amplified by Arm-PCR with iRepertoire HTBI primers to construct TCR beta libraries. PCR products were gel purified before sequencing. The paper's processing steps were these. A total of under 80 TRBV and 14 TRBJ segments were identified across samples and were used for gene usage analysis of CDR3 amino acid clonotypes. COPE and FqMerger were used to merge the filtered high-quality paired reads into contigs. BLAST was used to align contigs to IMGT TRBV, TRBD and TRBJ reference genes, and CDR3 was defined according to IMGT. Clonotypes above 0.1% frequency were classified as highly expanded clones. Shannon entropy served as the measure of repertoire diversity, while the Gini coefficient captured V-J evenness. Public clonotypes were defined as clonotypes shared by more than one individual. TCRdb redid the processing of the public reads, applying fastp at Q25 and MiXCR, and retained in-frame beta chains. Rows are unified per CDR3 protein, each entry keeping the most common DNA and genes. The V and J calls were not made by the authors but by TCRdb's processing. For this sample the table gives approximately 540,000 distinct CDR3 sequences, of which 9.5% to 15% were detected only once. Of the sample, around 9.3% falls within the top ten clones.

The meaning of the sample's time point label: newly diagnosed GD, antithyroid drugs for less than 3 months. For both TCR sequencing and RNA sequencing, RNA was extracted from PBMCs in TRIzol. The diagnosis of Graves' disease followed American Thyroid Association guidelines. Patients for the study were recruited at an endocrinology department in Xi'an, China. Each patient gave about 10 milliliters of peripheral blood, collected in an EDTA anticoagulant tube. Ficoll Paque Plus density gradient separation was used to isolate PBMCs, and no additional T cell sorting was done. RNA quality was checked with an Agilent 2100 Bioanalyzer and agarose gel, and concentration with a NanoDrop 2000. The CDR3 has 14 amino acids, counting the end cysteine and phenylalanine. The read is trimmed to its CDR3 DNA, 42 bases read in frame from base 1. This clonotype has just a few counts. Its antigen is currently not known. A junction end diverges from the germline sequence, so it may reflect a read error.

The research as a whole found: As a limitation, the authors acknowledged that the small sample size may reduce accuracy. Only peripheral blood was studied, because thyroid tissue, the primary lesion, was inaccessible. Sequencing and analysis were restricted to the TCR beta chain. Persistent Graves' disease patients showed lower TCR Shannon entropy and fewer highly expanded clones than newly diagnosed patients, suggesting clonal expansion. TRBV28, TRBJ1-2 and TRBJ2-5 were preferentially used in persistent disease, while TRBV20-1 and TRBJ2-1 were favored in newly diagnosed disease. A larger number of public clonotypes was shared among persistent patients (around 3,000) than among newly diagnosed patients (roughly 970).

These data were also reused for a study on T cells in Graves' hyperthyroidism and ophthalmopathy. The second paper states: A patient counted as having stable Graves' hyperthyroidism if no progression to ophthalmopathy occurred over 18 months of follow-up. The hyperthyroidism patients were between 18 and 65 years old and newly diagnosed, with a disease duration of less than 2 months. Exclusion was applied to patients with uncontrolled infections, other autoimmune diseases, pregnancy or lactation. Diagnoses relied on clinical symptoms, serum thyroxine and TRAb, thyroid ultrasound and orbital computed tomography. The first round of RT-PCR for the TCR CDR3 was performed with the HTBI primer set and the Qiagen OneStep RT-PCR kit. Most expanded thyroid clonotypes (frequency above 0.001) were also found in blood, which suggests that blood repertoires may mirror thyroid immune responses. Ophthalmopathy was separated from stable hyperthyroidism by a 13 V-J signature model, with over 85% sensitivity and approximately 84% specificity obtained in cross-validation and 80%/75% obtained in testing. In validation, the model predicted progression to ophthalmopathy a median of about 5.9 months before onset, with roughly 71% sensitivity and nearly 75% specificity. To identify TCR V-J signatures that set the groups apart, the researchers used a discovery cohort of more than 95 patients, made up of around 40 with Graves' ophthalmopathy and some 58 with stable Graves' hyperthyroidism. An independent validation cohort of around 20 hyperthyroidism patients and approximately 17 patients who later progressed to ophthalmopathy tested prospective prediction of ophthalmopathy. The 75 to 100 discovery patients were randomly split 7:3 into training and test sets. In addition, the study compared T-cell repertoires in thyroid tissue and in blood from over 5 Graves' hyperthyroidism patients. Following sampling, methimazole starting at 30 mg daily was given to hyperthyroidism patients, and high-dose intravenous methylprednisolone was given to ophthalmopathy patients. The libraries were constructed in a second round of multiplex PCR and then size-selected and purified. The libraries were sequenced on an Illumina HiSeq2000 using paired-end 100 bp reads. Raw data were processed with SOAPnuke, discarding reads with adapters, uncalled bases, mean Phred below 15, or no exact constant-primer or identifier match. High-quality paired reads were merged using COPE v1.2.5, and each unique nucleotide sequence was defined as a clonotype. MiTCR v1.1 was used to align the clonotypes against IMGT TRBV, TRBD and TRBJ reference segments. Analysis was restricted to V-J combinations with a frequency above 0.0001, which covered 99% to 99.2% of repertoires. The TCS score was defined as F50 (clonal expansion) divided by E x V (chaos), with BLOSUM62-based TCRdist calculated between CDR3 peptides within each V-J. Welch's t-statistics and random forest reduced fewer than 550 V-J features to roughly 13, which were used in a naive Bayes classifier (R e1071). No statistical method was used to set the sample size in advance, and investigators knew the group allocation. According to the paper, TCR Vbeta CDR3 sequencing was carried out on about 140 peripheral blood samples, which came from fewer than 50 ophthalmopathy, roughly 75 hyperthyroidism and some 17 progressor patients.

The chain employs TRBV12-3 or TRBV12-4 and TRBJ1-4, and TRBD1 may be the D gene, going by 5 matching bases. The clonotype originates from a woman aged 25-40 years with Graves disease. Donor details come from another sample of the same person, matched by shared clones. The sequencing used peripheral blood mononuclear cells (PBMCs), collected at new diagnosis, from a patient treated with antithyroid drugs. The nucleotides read TGTGCCTGCAGTTTAGTGGGGGGTAGGAAAAAACTGTTTTTT. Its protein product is CACSLVGGRKKLFF.